The 29 T cell receptor beta chains reported below all come from one sample, sequenced in a study of cytomegalovirus exposure and HLA in healthy donors. Vbeta (60) and Jbeta (13) primers were used in the PCR. Clones were sequenced by immunoSEQ multiplex PCR, and TCRdb holds only the in-frame ones, with some missing. The sample carries 95,000 to 100,000 clones, about four fifths recorded once. Sequenced input: PBMCs. The receptors shown here come from a female donor in good health and CMV-seropositive.

The V gene is TRBV10-1, the J gene TRBJ2-3; 13 nucleotides match TRBD2. Germline V gene data show CDR1 as WNHNN and CDR2 as SYGVQD (reference sequence). V lost 0 bases and J lost 4; bases outside the gene matches: 10. This CDR3 has 19 amino acids. The CDR3 loop is CASSESKVGLAGKPDTQYF. In nucleotides, the CDR3 is TGCGCCAGCAGTGAGTCAAAGGTGGGACTAGCGGGGAAGCCAGATACGCAGTATTTT.

This chain links TRBV5-4 with TRBJ1-1; D is perhaps TRBD1 (5 bases). CDR1 and CDR2 from the germline V gene are SGHNT and YYREEE (reference sequence). Trimming removed 0 bases at V and 1 base at J, with 13 bases between. This CDR3 spans 16 amino acids. CDR3 coding DNA: TGTGCCAGCAGCTTGGGGGAGGGACTTAGGAACACTGAAGCTTTCTTT. As protein: CASSLGEGLRNTEAFF.

The chain has TRBV19 and TRBJ1-5; D ambiguous. Germline V CDR1 and CDR2: LNHDA, SQIVND (reference sequence). CDR3 size: 15 residues. V was clipped by 7 bases and J by 1 base, with 14 bases between them. This CDR3 reads CASNPREFSNQPQHF. DNA of the CDR3: TGTGCCAGTAATCCAAGGGAGTTCAGCAATCAGCCCCAGCATTTT.

The J gene is TRBJ2-5, the V gene TRBV5-1, with D perhaps matching TRBD2 (5 bases). The V end was cut by 3 bases, the J end by 1 base, with 13 bases between. The CDR3 spans 15 residues. Germline-derived CDR1 and CDR2 are SGHRS and YFSETQ. The CDR3 nucleotides are TGCGCCAGCAGCTCGTTTGGAGGTTCCCAAGAGACCCAGTACTTC. Its protein is CASSSFGGSQETQYF.

The CDR3 DNA follows: TGTGCCAGCTCACCCCTCCCGGGACTAGCGGGACTCCCCAATGAGCAGTTCTTC. It encodes CASSPLPGLAGLPNEQFF. The rearrangement uses TRBV18 and TRBJ2-1; 13 bases line up with TRBD2. Per germline, CDR1 KGHSH and CDR2 LQKENI. The CDR3 covers 18 residues. V gave up 3 bases and J gave up 6 bases; unmatched junction bases: 11.

The V and J genes are TRBV5-1 and TRBJ1-1; 9 positions match TRBD1. Losses at the gene ends were 2 bases for V and 9 bases for J; bases not matched to a gene: 5. There are 13 residues in the CDR3. Germline CDR1 is SGHRS and CDR2 is YFSETQ. The CDR3 spells CASSLEDRGKAFF. As DNA, the CDR3 is TGCGCCAGCAGCTTAGAGGACAGGGGAAAAGCTTTCTTT.

The V gene is TRBV5-4, the J gene TRBJ1-1; 9 positions match TRBD1. This CDR3 region has 14 residues. The V gene's germline CDR1 is SGHNT and CDR2 YYREEE (reference sequence). Losses at the gene ends were 3 bases for V and 6 bases for J; bases not matched to a gene: 6. CDR3 sequence reads: CASSSGTGIAEAFF. For the CDR3, the DNA is TGTGCCAGCAGCTCCGGGACAGGGATCGCTGAAGCTTTCTTT. Based on the CDR3 plus reference TRBV5-4 and TRBJ1-1, the full variable domain is ETGVTQSPTHLIKTRGQQVTLRCSSQSGHNTVSWYQQALGQGPQFIFQYYREEENGRGNFPPRFSGLQFPNYSSELNVNALELDDSALYLCASSSGTGIAEAFFGQGTRLTVV.

For this clone: Lacking the conserved final phenylalanine or tryptophan, this CDR3 likely reflects a read error. This chain uses TRBV15 with TRBJ1-6, with 8 bases lining up with TRBD1. In germline, CDR1 is LNHNV, CDR2 YYDKDF (reference sequence). The CDR3 has 14 amino acids. Unmatched junction bases numbered 0, after V lost 1 base and J lost 7 bases. For the CDR3, the DNA is TGTGCCACCAGCAGAGGACAGGGGAATTCACCCCTCCACCTT. Amino acids: CATSRGQGNSPLHL.

V usage is TRBV28 and J usage is TRBJ1-1, with D possibly being TRBD1 (6 bases). Germline assignment: CDR1 MDHEN and CDR2 SYDVKM. The V and J ends lost 7 bases and 5 bases respectively, with 14 bases between them. CDR3 length: 13 amino acids. CDR3 coding DNA: TGTGCCAGCACATGGGGCAGGGGAACTGAAGCTTTCTTT. The encoded protein is CASTWGRGTEAFF.

V and J are TRBV28 and TRBJ1-2; D might be TRBD1 (5 bases). V lost 4 bases, J lost 1 base, and 16 bases lay in between. The CDR3 runs to 16 residues. Germline loops: CDR1 MDHEN, CDR2 SYDVKM. Written as DNA, the CDR3 is TGTGCCAGCAGTTCGACCGTGTGGGGCGGTAACTATGGCTACACCTTC. Translating gives CASSSTVWGGNYGYTF.

The chain employs TRBV27 and TRBJ1-5; D may be TRBD1 (5 bases). The V gene's germline CDR1 is MNHEY and CDR2 SMNVEV (reference sequence). V gave up 4 bases and J gave up 6 bases, with 13 bases separating them. This CDR3 has 14 residues. The CDR3 region has the DNA TGTGCCAGCAGTTGGGGAGGGGTTGGTCAGCCCCAGCATTTT. Residues: CASSWGGVGQPQHF.

The chain is built from TRBV7-9 and TRBJ2-1, with TRBD2 matching 13 bases. The V gene end was trimmed by 3 bases and the J gene end by 2 bases; junction bases not matched to a gene: 10. Germline CDR1 and CDR2: SEHNR and FQNEAQ (reference sequence). The CDR3 contains 19 residues. CDR3 sequence reads: CASSFSGTSGTRPYNEQFF. The CDR3 DNA reads TGTGCCAGCAGCTTTTCCGGGACTAGCGGGACCAGGCCCTACAATGAGCAGTTCTTC. Filled out from reference TRBV7-9 and TRBJ2-1, the complete variable domain reads DTGVSQNPRHKITKRGQNVTFRCDPISEHNRLYWYRQTLGQGPEFLTYFQNEAQLEKSRLLSDRFSAERPKGSFSTLEIQRTEQGDSAMYLCASSFSGTSGTRPYNEQFFGPGTRLTVL.

Notes on this clone: Mismatch with germline at one junction end may stem from a read error. The chain links TRBV7-7 to TRBJ2-7, with 7 bases that match TRBD2. CDR3 length: 14 amino acids. Germline CDR1 SSHAT, CDR2 FNYEAQ (reference sequence). The CDR3 region is CASSPTSVSYEQYF. Written as DNA, the CDR3 is TGTGCTAGCAGCCCAACTAGCGTTAGCTACGAGCAGTACTTC.

The V call is TRBV29-1, the J call TRBJ1-3; D unresolved. The CDR3 has 11 residues. Germline V gives CDR1 SQVTM, CDR2 ANQGSEA. Trimming removed 3 bases from V and 8 bases from J, with 8 bases in between. CDR3 in amino acids: CSVETGDTIYF. The CDR3 DNA reads as TGCAGCGTTGAGACCGGAGACACCATATATTTT.

The chain employs TRBV4-1 and TRBJ2-7, with a tentative D call TRBD1 (6 bases). The CDR3 runs 15 residues. V was pared by 0 bases and J by 2 bases, with 11 bases between. Germline V lookup: CDR1 MGHRA, CDR2 YSYEKL. The CDR3 nucleotides read TGCGCCAGCAGCCAAGAGGACAGCCCAACCTACGAGCAGTACTTC. This codes for CASSQEDSPTYEQYF.

The chain couples TRBV5-1 to TRBJ1-6; 8 bases map to TRBD1. CDR1 is SGHRS, CDR2 YFSETQ, per germline. The CDR3 loop spans 15 amino acids. The trim removed 4 bases at V and 8 bases at J, leaving 8 bases unmatched. As DNA, the CDR3 is TGCGCCAGCAGCATGGACAGGGATGGGTATTCACCCCTCCACTTT. Translation: CASSMDRDGYSPLHF. The full variable domain, its missing parts supplied by reference TRBV5-1 and TRBJ1-6, is KAGVTQTPRYLIKTRGQQVTLSCSPISGHRSVSWYQQTPGQGLQFLFEYFSETQRNKGNFPGRFSGRQFSNSRSEMNVSTLELGDSALYLCASSMDRDGYSPLHFGNGTRLTVT.

The rearrangement uses TRBV25-1 and TRBJ1-6, with D uncertain. The germline CDR1 and CDR2 sequences are MGHDK and SYGVNS. Trimming removed 0 bases from V and 9 bases from J, with 12 bases in between. The CDR3 consists of 15 residues. The CDR3 DNA reads TGTGCCAGCAGTGAATATGGAGGGCAGAGTTCACCCCTCCACTTT. Protein sequence: CASSEYGGQSSPLHF.

This clone was counted between two and nine times. The V call is TRBV23-1, the J call TRBJ1-5; D possibly corresponds to TRBD1 (6 bases). TRBV23-1 is treated as an ORF (open reading frame) with a function not yet certain. Trimming removed 1 base at V and 1 base at J, with 8 bases between. This CDR3 has 15 residues. The CDR3 coding sequence is TGCGCCAGCAGTCAATGGGGGCAGAGCAATCAGCCCCAGCATTTT. Translation: CASSQWGQSNQPQHF.

The J gene is TRBJ2-7, the V gene TRBV6-1, with TRBD1 identical over 9 bases. Germline V gene lookup returns CDR1 MNHNS and CDR2 SASEGT. V dropped 6 bases and J dropped 7; count of bases not matched to a gene: 10. The CDR3 totals 14 residues. Here the CDR3 reads CASRPGQGVREQYF. Here the CDR3 DNA reads TGTGCCAGCAGGCCGGGACAGGGAGTTCGTGAGCAGTACTTC.

The table lists this clone with a few counts. The chain is built from TRBV6-6 and TRBJ1-2, with D perhaps TRBD1 (5 bases). V was pared by 7 bases and J by 4 bases, with 16 bases between. The CDR3 has 14 residues. Germline V gene lookup returns CDR1 MNHNY and CDR2 SVGAGI (reference sequence). CDR3 bases: TGTGCCAGCAACCAAGGGGCAGTCGGCTATGGCTACACCTTC. Amino acid sequence: CASNQGAVGYGYTF.

CDR3 nucleotides: TGTGCCAGCAGCGTAGCTCGGCGGGAGGGCACAGATACGCAGTATTTT. This sequence encodes CASSVARREGTDTQYF. The gene calls are TRBV9 and TRBJ2-3; 8 bases match TRBD2. Germline V gene sequence: CDR1 SGDLS, CDR2 YYNGEE. V lost 0 bases and J lost 1; bases outside the gene matches: 4. The CDR3 is 16 amino acids.

A few counts support this clone. CDR3 sequence: CASSKGGSPLHF. CDR3 bases: TGCGCCAGCAGCAAAGGGGGTTCACCCCTCCACTTT. The chain is built from TRBV5-1 and TRBJ1-6; D might be TRBD1 (6 bases). Trimming took off 4 bases at V and 9 bases at J, with 8 bases between the two ends. Germline V gene data show CDR1 as SGHRS and CDR2 as YFSETQ. CDR3 length equals 12 residues.

V and J are TRBV9 and TRBJ1-2, with 7 bases matching TRBD1. The germline V gene encodes CDR1 SGDLS and CDR2 YYNGEE. This CDR3 has 16 residues. With V trimmed by 2 bases and J by 1 base, 8 bases remained unmatched. The CDR3 DNA follows: TGTGCCAGCAGCGTCTCCCGGACAGGCGTTAACTATGGCTACACCTTC. As protein: CASSVSRTGVNYGYTF.

The rearrangement joins TRBV10-3 to TRBJ2-7; D uncertain. CDR3 length: 11 residues. Trimming removed 3 bases from V and 7 bases from J, with 7 bases in between. Germline CDR1 and CDR2: ENHRY and SYGVKD. The CDR3: CAISDTAEQYF. CDR3 nucleotide sequence: TGTGCCATCAGTGATACAGCTGAGCAGTACTTC.

This sequence joins TRBV30 and TRBJ1-2; D gene uncertain. This CDR3 is 15 amino acids long. The ends were cut back, 3 bases at V and 0 bases at J, with 14 bases in the middle. Germline loops: CDR1 GTSNPN, CDR2 SVGIG (reference sequence). CDR3 coding DNA: TGTGCCTGGAGCGCCCCGGGATCCACTAACTATGGCTACACCTTC. This gives the protein CAWSAPGSTNYGYTF.

This rearrangement joins TRBV2 to TRBJ2-7; tentatively, D is TRBD1 (5 bases). CDR1 and CDR2 from the germline V gene are SNHLY and FYNNEI. The CDR3 is 13 residues long. V lost 4 bases and J lost 2, with 9 bases in between. The chain's CDR3 is CASSASGTYEQYF. CDR3 in DNA: TGTGCCAGCAGTGCTTCAGGGACCTACGAGCAGTACTTC.

The chain is built from TRBV6-5 and TRBJ2-7; D may be TRBD1 (5 bases). Germline loops: CDR1 MNHEY, CDR2 SVGAGI. V was shortened by 0 bases and J by 2 bases, with 11 bases between the two germline ends. This CDR3 contains 15 residues. DNA for the CDR3: TGTGCCAGCAGTTACTCAGGCAGGGCTGCCTACGAGCAGTACTTC. Translation gives CASSYSGRAAYEQYF.

J is TRBJ1-4 and V is TRBV19; 8 bases map to TRBD1. Per germline, CDR1 LNHDA and CDR2 SQIVND (reference sequence). The V segment lost 5 bases and the J segment 8 bases; nucleotides outside the gene matches: 10. The CDR3 length is 15 residues. The CDR3 spells CASSFRQGREEKLFF. CDR3 DNA: TGTGCCAGTAGTTTCCGACAGGGGCGAGAGGAAAAACTGTTTTTT.

The gene calls are TRBV28 and TRBJ2-3; perhaps TRBD1 as D (6 bases). Germline V gene data show CDR1 as MDHEN and CDR2 as SYDVKM. V lost 6 bases and J lost 3, with 25 bases in between. The CDR3 is 18 residues long. CDR3 loop: CASRPKQGRGYHTDTQYF. The CDR3 DNA follows: TGTGCCAGCAGGCCGAAACAGGGAAGGGGGTACCATACAGATACGCAGTATTTT. Using reference TRBV28 and TRBJ2-3 for the parts outside the CDR3, the full variable domain is DVKVTQSSRYLVKRTGEKVFLECVQDMDHENMFWYRQDPGLGLRLIYFSYDVKMKEKGDIPEGYSVSREKKERFSLILESASTNQTSMYLCASRPKQGRGYHTDTQYFGPGTRLTVL.